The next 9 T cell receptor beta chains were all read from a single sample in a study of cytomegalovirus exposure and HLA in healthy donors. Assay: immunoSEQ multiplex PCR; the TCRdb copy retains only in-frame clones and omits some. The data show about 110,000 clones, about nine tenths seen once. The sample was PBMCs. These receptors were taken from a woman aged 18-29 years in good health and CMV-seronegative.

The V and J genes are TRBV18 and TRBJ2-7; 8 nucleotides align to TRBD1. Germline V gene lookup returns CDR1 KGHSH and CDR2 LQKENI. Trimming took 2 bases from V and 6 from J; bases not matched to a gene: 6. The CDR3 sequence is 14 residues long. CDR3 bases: TGTGCCAGCTCACCAGTGACAGGGGTCGGCGAGCAGTACTTC. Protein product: CASSPVTGVGEQYF.

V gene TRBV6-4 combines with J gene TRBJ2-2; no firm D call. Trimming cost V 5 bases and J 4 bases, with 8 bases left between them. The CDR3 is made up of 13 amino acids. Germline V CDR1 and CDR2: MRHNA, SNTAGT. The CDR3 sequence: CASSRGSTGELFF. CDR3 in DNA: TGTGCCAGCAGTAGAGGCAGCACCGGGGAGCTGTTTTTT.

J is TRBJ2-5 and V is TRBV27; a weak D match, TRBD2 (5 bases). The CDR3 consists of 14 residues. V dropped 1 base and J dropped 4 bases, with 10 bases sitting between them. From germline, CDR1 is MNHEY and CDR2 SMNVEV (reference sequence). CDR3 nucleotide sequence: TGTGCCAGCAGTTTATTAGGGAGTCGAGAGACCCAGTACTTC. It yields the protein CASSLLGSRETQYF.

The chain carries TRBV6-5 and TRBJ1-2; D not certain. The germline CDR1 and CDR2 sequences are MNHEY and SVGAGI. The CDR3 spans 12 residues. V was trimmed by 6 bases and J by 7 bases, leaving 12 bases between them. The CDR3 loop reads CASRRGLRGYTF. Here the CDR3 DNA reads TGTGCCAGCAGAAGAGGGCTTCGTGGCTACACCTTC.

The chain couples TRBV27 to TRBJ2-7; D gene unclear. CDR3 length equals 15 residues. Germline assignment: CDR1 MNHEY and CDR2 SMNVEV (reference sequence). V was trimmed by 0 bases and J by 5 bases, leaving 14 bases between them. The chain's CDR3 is CASSLSSRFPHEQYF. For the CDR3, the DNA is TGTGCCAGCAGTTTATCATCCAGGTTCCCCCACGAGCAGTACTTC.

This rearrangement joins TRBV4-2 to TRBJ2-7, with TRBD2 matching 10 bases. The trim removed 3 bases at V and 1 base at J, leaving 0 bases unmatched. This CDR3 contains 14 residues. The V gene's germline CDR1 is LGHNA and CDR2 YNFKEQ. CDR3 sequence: CASSQTSGSYEQYF. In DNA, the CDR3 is TGTGCCAGCAGCCAGACTAGCGGGTCCTACGAGCAGTACTTC.

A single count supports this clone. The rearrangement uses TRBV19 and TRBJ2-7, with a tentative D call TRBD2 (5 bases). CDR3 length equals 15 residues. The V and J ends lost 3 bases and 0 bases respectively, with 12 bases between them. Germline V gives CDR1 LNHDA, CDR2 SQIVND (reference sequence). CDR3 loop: CASSMESGLSYEQYF. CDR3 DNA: TGTGCCAGTAGTATGGAAAGCGGACTCTCCTACGAGCAGTACTTC.

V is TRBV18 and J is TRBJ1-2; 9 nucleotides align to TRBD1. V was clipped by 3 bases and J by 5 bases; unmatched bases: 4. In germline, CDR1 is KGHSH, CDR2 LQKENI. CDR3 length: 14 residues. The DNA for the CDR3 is TGTGCCAGCTCACCTCGCGGACAGGGGTATGGCTACACCTTC. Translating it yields CASSPRGQGYGYTF. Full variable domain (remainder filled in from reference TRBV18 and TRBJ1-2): NAGVMQNPRHLVRRRGQEARLRCSPMKGHSHVYWYRQLPEEGLKFMVYLQKENIIDESGMPKERFSAEFPKEGPSILRIQQVVRGDSAAYFCASSPRGQGYGYTFGSGTRLTVV.

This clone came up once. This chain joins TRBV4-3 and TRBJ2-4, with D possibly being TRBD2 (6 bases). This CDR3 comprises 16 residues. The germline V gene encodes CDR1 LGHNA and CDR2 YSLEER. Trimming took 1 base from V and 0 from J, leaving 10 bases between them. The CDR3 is CASSQVPAGAKNIQYF. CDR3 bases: TGCGCCAGCAGCCAAGTTCCAGCGGGAGCCAAAAACATTCAGTACTTC.